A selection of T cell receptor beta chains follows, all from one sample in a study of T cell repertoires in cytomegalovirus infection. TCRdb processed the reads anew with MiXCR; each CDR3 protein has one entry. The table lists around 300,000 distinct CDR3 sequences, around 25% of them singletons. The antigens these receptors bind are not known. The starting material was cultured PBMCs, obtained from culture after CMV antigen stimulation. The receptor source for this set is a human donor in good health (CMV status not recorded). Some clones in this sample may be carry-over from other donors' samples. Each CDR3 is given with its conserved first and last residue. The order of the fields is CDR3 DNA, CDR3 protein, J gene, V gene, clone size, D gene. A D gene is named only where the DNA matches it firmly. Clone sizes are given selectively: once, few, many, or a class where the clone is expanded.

DNA: TGTGCCAGCAGCTTAAACGAGGGGGATGGGGAGCAGTTCTTC; CDR3: CASSLNEGDGEQFF; J: TRBJ2-1; V: TRBV7-3; size: NA; D: NA
DNA: TGTGCCAGCAGCCCGGGACTAGCGGGACCCTTGAGCTCCTACAATGAGCAGTTCTTC; CDR3: CASSPGLAGPLSSYNEQFF; J: TRBJ2-1; V: TRBV7-3; size: few; D: TRBD2
DNA: TGTGCCAGTAGTGCACAGGGCCCTAACTATGGCTACACCTTC; CDR3: CASSAQGPNYGYTF; J: TRBJ1-2; V: TRBV19; size: NA; D: NA
DNA: TGTGCCAGCAGTTCAGGGACTAGTCTCCCAGATACGCAGTATTTT; CDR3: CASSSGTSLPDTQYF; J: TRBJ2-3; V: TRBV27; size: NA; D: TRBD2
DNA: TGCGCCAGCAGCCAACTAGCGGGAGTGGTCCACAATGAGCAGTTCTTC; CDR3: CASSQLAGVVHNEQFF; J: TRBJ2-1; V: TRBV4-1; size: few; D: TRBD2
DNA: TGTGCCAGCAGTTTTCCCGGGACTAGCGGGGATACCTACAATGAGCAGTTCTTC; CDR3: CASSFPGTSGDTYNEQFF; J: TRBJ2-1; V: TRBV28; size: few; D: TRBD2
DNA: TGTGCCAGCCGGGACTTTGCCTACGAGCAGTACTTC; CDR3: CASRDFAYEQYF; J: TRBJ2-7; V: TRBV12-3/TRBV12-4; size: few; D: NA
DNA: TGTGCCGCGTGGAGCTCCTACAATGAGCAGTTCTTC; CDR3: CAAWSSYNEQFF; J: TRBJ2-1; V: TRBV6-5; size: few; D: NA
DNA: TGTGCCAGCAGCCCGACGGGGGGCACGGGCTATGGCTACACCTTC; CDR3: CASSPTGGTGYGYTF; J: TRBJ1-2; V: TRBV7-2; size: NA; D: NA
DNA: TGTGCCAGCAGTTTCAATGGGAGAGGAGATACGCAGTATTTT; CDR3: CASSFNGRGDTQYF; J: TRBJ2-3; V: TRBV27; size: NA; D: NA
DNA: TGTGCCAGTAGTACCATCGACCACGAGACCCAGTACTTC; CDR3: CASSTIDHETQYF; J: TRBJ2-5; V: TRBV19; size: few; D: NA
DNA: TGTGCCAGCAGCTTGGCCATCTTGGGCGGGACGTTACAAGAGACCCAGTACTTC; CDR3: CASSLAILGGTLQETQYF; J: TRBJ2-5; V: TRBV7-2; size: NA; D: NA
DNA: TGTGCCAGTAGTCCAGGACAGGTGGGCAATCAGCCCCAGCATTTT; CDR3: CASSPGQVGNQPQHF; J: TRBJ1-5; V: TRBV19; size: NA; D: TRBD1
DNA: TGTGCCAGCAGTTCTCCCCCGGGACAGGGTAGCTACAATGAGCAGTTCTTC; CDR3: CASSSPPGQGSYNEQFF; J: TRBJ2-1; V: TRBV28; size: few; D: TRBD1
DNA: TGTGCCAGCAGACGCCGCAACTCCTACGAGCAGTACTTC; CDR3: CASRRRNSYEQYF; J: TRBJ2-7; V: TRBV6-2/TRBV6-3; size: NA; D: NA
DNA: TGTGCCAGCAGCCCCAATTTAGCGGGAGGGCCCTCCTACGAGCAGTACTTC; CDR3: CASSPNLAGGPSYEQYF; J: TRBJ2-7; V: TRBV7-2; size: NA; D: TRBD2
DNA: TGTGCCAGCTCACCACCTATCTCGGCATTTACCTACGAGCAGTACTTC; CDR3: CASSPPISAFTYEQYF; J: TRBJ2-7; V: TRBV18; size: NA; D: NA
DNA: TGCAGCGTTGGACAGGGAAGGGCGACTGAAGCTTTCTTT; CDR3: CSVGQGRATEAFF; J: TRBJ1-1; V: TRBV29-1; size: many; D: TRBD1
DNA: TGTGCCAGCAGCTTAGCGCTTACGACTAGCGGGAGATACGAGCAGTACTTC; CDR3: CASSLALTTSGRYEQYF; J: TRBJ2-7; V: TRBV11-2; size: few; D: TRBD2
DNA: TGTGCCAGCAGCGCACTAGCGGGAGGTTTCGAGCAGTACTTC; CDR3: CASSALAGGFEQYF; J: TRBJ2-7; V: TRBV7-2; size: NA; D: TRBD2
DNA: TGTGCCAGCAGTCATCGTGGGGGACTAGCGGGAAATGAGCAGTTCTTC; CDR3: CASSHRGGLAGNEQFF; J: TRBJ2-1; V: TRBV27; size: few; D: TRBD2
DNA: TGTGCCAGCAGCCTACGGACAGGGTCCGGCCAAAGCACAGATACGCAGTATTTT; CDR3: CASSLRTGSGQSTDTQYF; J: TRBJ2-3; V: TRBV7-2; size: NA; D: TRBD1
DNA: TGCGCCAGCACCCGGGACAGTCACACCGGGGAGCTGTTTTTT; CDR3: CASTRDSHTGELFF; J: TRBJ2-2; V: TRBV5-1; size: few; D: TRBD1